Following are 17 T cell receptor beta chains from one sample sequenced in a study of blood T cells in healthy people across ages. Together with a sample-barcoded 5' primer, a J-beta primer mix was included in a second PCR lasting about 7 to 12 cycles. Each CDR3 protein is one row after TCRdb ran MiXCR on the 5' RACE reads. The data contain 1,800,000 or so distinct CDR3 sequences, about 39% of them singletons. Sequenced: blood. These TCRs come from a human donor in good health.

This clonotype appeared a few times. The chain has TRBV29-1 and TRBJ2-1; D remains ambiguous. Trimming stripped 0 bases from V and 7 bases from J, with 7 bases between. In germline, CDR1 is SQVTM, CDR2 ANQGSEA. The CDR3 runs to 12 residues. The CDR3 spells CSVEDEHNEQFF. The CDR3 coding sequence is TGCAGCGTTGAAGATGAACATAATGAGCAGTTCTTC.

The J gene is TRBJ2-1, the V gene TRBV5-6; D ambiguous. This CDR3 is 13 amino acids long. Germline-derived CDR1 and CDR2 are SGHDT and YYEEEE. The V end was cut by 0 bases, the J end by 8 bases, with 9 bases between. CDR3 loop: CASSLVQYDEQFF. Written as DNA, the CDR3 is TGTGCCAGCAGCTTGGTCCAGTACGATGAGCAGTTCTTC.

The chain recombines TRBV4-3 with TRBJ2-7, with TRBD2 matching over 9 bases. V lost 0 bases, J lost 4 bases, and 4 bases stayed unmatched. Germline CDR1 is LGHNA and CDR2 is YSLEER. There are 15 residues in the CDR3. The CDR3 DNA reads TGCGCCAGCAGCCAAGATCAGACTAGCGGTTACGAGCAGTACTTC. The encoded protein is CASSQDQTSGYEQYF.

V usage is TRBV12-3 or TRBV12-4 and J usage is TRBJ2-1; D uncertain. CDR3 length equals 15 residues. Trimming shortened V by 7 bases and J by 0 bases, and 13 bases separated the two germline ends. As DNA, the CDR3 is TGTGCCAGCAAGCCCCCTTCGGGCTCCTACAATGAGCAGTTCTTC. Translation gives CASKPPSGSYNEQFF.

The chain has TRBV4-2 and TRBJ2-3; 8 bases match TRBD2. This CDR3 has 14 amino acids. V trimming: 5 bases; J trimming: 8 bases; junction bases outside the gene matches: 9. The V gene's germline CDR1 is LGHNA and CDR2 YNFKEQ. Here the CDR3 reads CASSGGGRVGTQYF. The CDR3 DNA reads as TGTGCCAGCAGCGGCGGGGGGCGGGTAGGTACGCAGTATTTT.

The table lists this clonotype with a count of one. The gene calls are TRBV20-1 and TRBJ1-2; no clear D. Germline CDR1 is DFQATT and CDR2 is SNEGSKA (reference sequence). Trimming removed 0 bases at V and 9 bases at J, with 17 bases between. The CDR3 is 14 amino acids. CDR3 in amino acids: CSARDGRWSGSYTF. The CDR3 nucleotides are TGCAGTGCTAGAGATGGGAGATGGTCGGGGAGCTACACCTTC.

The chain links TRBV15 to TRBJ2-4, with D possibly matching TRBD2 (5 bases). The J call is uncertain, as TRBJ2-5 better fits the DNA end. The CDR3 is 15 amino acids. Per the germline V gene, CDR1 is LNHNV and CDR2 is YYDKDF (reference sequence). The CDR3 coding sequence is TGTGCCACCAGCGGACCGGTGAGGGCCGGGGAGACCCAGTACTTC. Translated, it gives CATSGPVRAGETQYF.

For this clonotype: Its ends do not fully match the called genes, so a read error is possible. The rearrangement links TRBV7-2 to TRBJ2-1; TRBD2 matches 8 bases. Germline CDR1 SGHTA, CDR2 FQGNSA. The CDR3 extends over 14 amino acids. The CDR3 sequence: CASSFKRESSEQFF. The CDR3 DNA follows: TGTGCCAGCAGTTTTAAGCGGGAGTCGAGTGAGCAGTTCTTT.

In its sample, this clonotype was seen many times. J is TRBJ2-7 and V is TRBV6-5, with D hard to call. Trimming took 6 bases from V and 6 from J, leaving 12 bases between them. The CDR3 totals 12 residues. Germline V gene sequence: CDR1 MNHEY, CDR2 SVGAGI. Written as DNA, the CDR3 is TGTGCCAGCAGCCCCGACGAAGGCGAGCAGTACTTC. As protein: CASSPDEGEQYF.

The V call is TRBV6-5, the J call TRBJ2-1, with 7 nucleotides matching TRBD1. With V trimmed by 4 bases and J by 15 bases, 12 bases remained unmatched. Germline V lookup: CDR1 MNHEY, CDR2 SVGAGI. This CDR3 comprises 13 residues. The CDR3 nucleotides are TGTGCCAGCAGTTTCTCACCACAGGGGAGTAGGTTCTTC. This codes for CASSFSPQGSRFF.

At least ten counts were recorded for this clonotype. This sequence joins TRBV7-2 and TRBJ2-7, with 12 positions matching TRBD1. This CDR3 comprises 15 residues. CDR1 and CDR2 from the germline V gene are SGHTA and FQGNSA. V was clipped by 4 bases and J by 2 bases; unmatched bases: 3. The CDR3 loop is CASSSRDRGPYEQYF. As DNA, the CDR3 is TGTGCCAGCAGCTCCCGGGACAGGGGGCCCTACGAGCAGTACTTC.

This clonotype was observed a few times. The V call is TRBV7-2, the J call TRBJ2-3; D is possibly TRBD2 (6 bases). The CDR3 extends over 16 amino acids. Trimming cost V 6 bases and J 1 base, with 17 bases left between them. The germline CDR1 and CDR2 sequences are SGHTA and FQGNSA. The CDR3 spells CASRFAPSGGTDTQYF. The CDR3 DNA is TGTGCCAGCAGGTTCGCGCCCTCGGGGGGCACAGATACGCAGTATTTT.

This rearrangement joins TRBV15 to TRBJ2-1; D may be TRBD1 (6 bases). Trimming left V 6 bases short and J 4 bases short, with 16 bases between. In germline, CDR1 is LNHNV, CDR2 YYDKDF (reference sequence). This CDR3 has 15 amino acids. CDR3 residues: CATRRETGPYNEQFF. The DNA for the CDR3 is TGTGCCACCAGAAGGGAGACAGGACCGTACAATGAGCAGTTCTTC.

A note on this clonotype: The junction and the germline gene differ at one end; a read error may be behind it. The V gene is TRBV7-3, the J gene TRBJ2-6; the D gene is possibly TRBD1 (5 bases). The germline V gene has CDR1 SGHTA and CDR2 FQGTGA. The CDR3 contains 14 residues. This CDR3 is CASTPTQGVNVLTF. CDR3 bases: TGTGCCAGCACCCCTACCCAAGGGGTCAACGTCCTGACTTTC.

V usage is TRBV20-1 and J usage is TRBJ1-5, with D hard to call. This CDR3 contains 15 residues. In germline, CDR1 is DFQATT, CDR2 SNEGSKA (reference sequence). The V end lost 5 bases, the J end lost 4 bases, and 18 bases lay between the germline ends. CDR3 sequence: CSALPGPVANQPQHF. The DNA of the CDR3 is TGCAGTGCTTTACCAGGACCCGTGGCGAATCAGCCCCAGCATTTT.

This clonotype was counted a few times. The rearrangement uses TRBV12-3 or TRBV12-4 and TRBJ1-2; D remains ambiguous. The CDR3 sequence is 13 residues long. Trimming took off 0 bases at V and 8 bases at J, with 10 bases between the two ends. The CDR3 DNA reads as TGTGCCAGCAGTTTAGCTGCCCTTCGGGGCTACACCTTC. This gives the protein CASSLAALRGYTF.

The V call is TRBV21-1, the J call TRBJ2-7; TRBD1 is the table's D call, not checked against the DNA. TRBV21-1 is recorded as a pseudogene. The CDR3 has 15 residues. The CDR3 spells CASSFDRAPRREQYF. In DNA form, the CDR3 reads TGTGCCAGCAGCTTCGACAGGGCCCCAAGGCGCGAGCAGTACTTC.